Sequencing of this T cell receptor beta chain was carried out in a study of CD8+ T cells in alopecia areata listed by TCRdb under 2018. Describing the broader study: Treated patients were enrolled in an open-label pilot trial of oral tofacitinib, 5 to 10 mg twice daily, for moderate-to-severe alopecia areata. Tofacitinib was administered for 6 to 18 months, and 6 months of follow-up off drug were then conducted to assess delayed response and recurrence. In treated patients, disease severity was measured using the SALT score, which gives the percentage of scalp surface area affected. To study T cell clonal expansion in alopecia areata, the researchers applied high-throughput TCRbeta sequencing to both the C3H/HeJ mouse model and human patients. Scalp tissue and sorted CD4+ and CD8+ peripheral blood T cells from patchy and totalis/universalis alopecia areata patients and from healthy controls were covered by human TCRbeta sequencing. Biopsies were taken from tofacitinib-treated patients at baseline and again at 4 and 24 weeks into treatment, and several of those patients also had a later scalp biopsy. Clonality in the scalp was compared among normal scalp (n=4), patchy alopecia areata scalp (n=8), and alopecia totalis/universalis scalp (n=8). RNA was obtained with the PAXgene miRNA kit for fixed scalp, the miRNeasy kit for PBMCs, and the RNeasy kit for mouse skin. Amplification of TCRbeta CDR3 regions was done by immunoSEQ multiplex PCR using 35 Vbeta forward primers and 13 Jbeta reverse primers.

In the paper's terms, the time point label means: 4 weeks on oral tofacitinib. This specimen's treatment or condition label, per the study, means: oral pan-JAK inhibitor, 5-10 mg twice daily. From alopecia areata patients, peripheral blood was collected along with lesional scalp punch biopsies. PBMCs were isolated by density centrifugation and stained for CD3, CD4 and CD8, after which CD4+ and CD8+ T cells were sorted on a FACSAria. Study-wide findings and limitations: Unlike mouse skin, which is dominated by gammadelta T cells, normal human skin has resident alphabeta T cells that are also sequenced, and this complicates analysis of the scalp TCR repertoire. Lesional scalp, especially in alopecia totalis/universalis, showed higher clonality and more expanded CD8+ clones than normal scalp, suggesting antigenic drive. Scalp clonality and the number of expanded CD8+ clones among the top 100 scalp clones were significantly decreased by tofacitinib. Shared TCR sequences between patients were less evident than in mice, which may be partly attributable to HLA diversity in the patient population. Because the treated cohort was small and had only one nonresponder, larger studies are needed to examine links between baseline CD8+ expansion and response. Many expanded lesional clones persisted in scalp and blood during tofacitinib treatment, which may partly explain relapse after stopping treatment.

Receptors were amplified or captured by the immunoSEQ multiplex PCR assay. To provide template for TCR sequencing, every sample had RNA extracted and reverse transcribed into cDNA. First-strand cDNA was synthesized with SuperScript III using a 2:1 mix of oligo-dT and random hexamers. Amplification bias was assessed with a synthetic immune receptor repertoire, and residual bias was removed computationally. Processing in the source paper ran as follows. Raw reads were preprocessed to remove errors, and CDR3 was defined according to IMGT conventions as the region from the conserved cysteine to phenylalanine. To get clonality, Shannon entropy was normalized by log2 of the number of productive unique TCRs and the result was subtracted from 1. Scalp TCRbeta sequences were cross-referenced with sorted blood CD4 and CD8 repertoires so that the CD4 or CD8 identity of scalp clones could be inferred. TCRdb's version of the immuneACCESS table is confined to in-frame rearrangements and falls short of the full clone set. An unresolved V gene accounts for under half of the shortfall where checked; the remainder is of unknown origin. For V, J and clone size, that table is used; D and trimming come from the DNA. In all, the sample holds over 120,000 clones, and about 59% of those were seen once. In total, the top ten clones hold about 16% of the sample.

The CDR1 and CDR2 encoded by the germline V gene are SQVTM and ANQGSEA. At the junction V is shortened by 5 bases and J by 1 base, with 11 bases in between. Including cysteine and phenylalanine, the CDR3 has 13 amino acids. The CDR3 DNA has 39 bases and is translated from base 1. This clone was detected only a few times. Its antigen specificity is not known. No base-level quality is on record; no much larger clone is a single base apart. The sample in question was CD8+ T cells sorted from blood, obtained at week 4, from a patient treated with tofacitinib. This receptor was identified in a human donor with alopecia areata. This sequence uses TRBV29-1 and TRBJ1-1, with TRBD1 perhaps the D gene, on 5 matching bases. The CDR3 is CSVRGGENTEAFF. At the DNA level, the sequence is TGCAGCGTTCGTGGAGGGGAGAACACTGAAGCTTTCTTT.